This paragraph reports one T cell receptor beta chain. This record belongs to a study of T cell responses to AZD1222 COVID-19 vaccine. Sequencing was performed with immunoSEQ multiplex PCR; in TCRdb, only in-frame clones are kept and a portion is missing. The table shows 110,000 to 150,000 clones, with 75% to 90% occurring only once. Germline assignment: CDR1 LGHNA and CDR2 YNFKEQ. The ends were cut back, 1 base at V and 7 bases at J, with 26 bases in the middle. The CDR3 runs 19 residues. The source is an adult in good health. Sequenced here: peripheral blood, sampled on day 0 of AZD1222 vaccination. This chain links TRBV4-2 with TRBJ1-5; perhaps TRBD1 as D (6 bases). CDR3: CASSQVGLSGGEGRQPQHF. As DNA, the CDR3 is TGTGCCAGCAGCCAAGTTGGTTTATCGGGGGGCGAAGGTAGGCAGCCCCAGCATTTT.